This TCR beta chain derives from a study of T cell responses to AZD1222 COVID-19 vaccine. Findings and caveats of the study: Only five to seven individuals given AZD1222 were seropositive at baseline. Clonal diversity was possibly underestimated; the donors were predominantly white British and more often female.

Measured with immunoSEQ multiplex PCR; TCRdb has only the in-frame clones, and not every one. The table records 130,000 to 150,000 clones, more than 75% of them present only once. As for this clone: Antigen: not known.

The CDR3 has 13 residues. This specimen consisted of peripheral blood, obtained on day 0 of AZD1222 vaccination. The gene calls are TRBV12-2 and TRBJ2-2; TRBD2, the D gene given by the table, was not confirmed from the DNA. TRBV12-2 is reported as a pseudogene. This clonotype was sampled from an adult in good health. The CDR3 region is CASRHCGTGELFF. CDR3 bases: TGTGCAAGTCGCCATTGCGGTACCGGGGAGCTGTTTTTT.